Listed below are T cell receptor beta chains from one sample, sequenced in a study of blood T cell repertoires in COVID-19. Profiling relied on immunoSEQ multiplex PCR, and the TCRdb table lists in-frame clones only, not all of them. The table has approximately 100,000 clones, roughly four fifths seen once. The material sequenced was peripheral blood. The receptor source for this set is a man between 60 and 75 years old with acute or convalescent COVID-19. Both conserved end residues are part of each CDR3. Fields, in order: D gene, V gene, clone size, J gene, CDR3 protein, CDR3 DNA. D genes are given only for firm matches. Clone size is stated in some rows and not others, as once, few, many or a class when expanded.

d_call: NA
v_call: TRBV5-6
clone_size: NA
j_call: TRBJ2-7
cdr3_aa: CASSLWGVQSYEQYF
cdr3_nt: TGTGCCAGCAGCTTGTGGGGGGTACAAAGTTACGAGCAGTACTTC

d_call: NA
v_call: TRBV7-9
clone_size: NA
j_call: TRBJ2-3
cdr3_aa: CASSHTRPEGDTQYF
cdr3_nt: TGTGCCAGCAGCCACACCCGGCCCGAGGGAGATACGCAGTATTTT

d_call: TRBD1
v_call: TRBV9
clone_size: NA
j_call: TRBJ1-2
cdr3_aa: CASSVGTGRYYGYTF
cdr3_nt: TGTGCCAGCAGCGTAGGGACAGGGCGTTACTATGGCTACACCTTC

d_call: TRBD1
v_call: TRBV18
clone_size: once
j_call: TRBJ1-2
cdr3_aa: CASSADRAPLYGYTF
cdr3_nt: TGTGCCAGCTCAGCGGACAGGGCGCCCCTCTATGGCTACACCTTC

d_call: TRBD2
v_call: TRBV12-5
clone_size: few
j_call: TRBJ2-7
cdr3_aa: CASGLVLSGTSGGIISYEQYF
cdr3_nt: TGTGCTAGTGGTTTGGTACTTTCCGGGACTAGCGGGGGGATCATTTCCTACGAGCAGTACTTC

d_call: NA
v_call: TRBV29-1
clone_size: few
j_call: TRBJ1-3
cdr3_aa: CSVVGTPGNTIYF
cdr3_nt: TGCAGCGTTGTTGGGACACCTGGAAACACCATATATTTT

d_call: TRBD1
v_call: TRBV13
clone_size: NA
j_call: TRBJ2-3
cdr3_aa: CASSPQGAGDTQYF
cdr3_nt: TGTGCCAGCAGCCCCCAGGGGGCGGGAGATACGCAGTATTTT

d_call: NA
v_call: TRBV20-1
clone_size: NA
j_call: TRBJ2-1
cdr3_aa: CSASNAGSYNEQFF
cdr3_nt: TGCAGTGCTAGTAATGCGGGGAGCTACAATGAGCAGTTCTTC

d_call: NA
v_call: TRBV5-1
clone_size: NA
j_call: TRBJ2-7
cdr3_aa: CASSLSVGSQYEQYF
cdr3_nt: TGCGCCAGCAGCTTGTCGGTCGGGTCGCAGTACGAGCAGTACTTC

d_call: NA
v_call: TRBV24-1
clone_size: NA
j_call: TRBJ2-3
cdr3_aa: CATAGFANTDTQYF
cdr3_nt: TGTGCCACCGCGGGCTTTGCAAACACAGATACGCAGTATTTT

d_call: NA
v_call: TRBV7-9
clone_size: NA
j_call: TRBJ1-3
cdr3_aa: CASSFTGTGNTIYF
cdr3_nt: TGTGCCAGCAGCTTCACAGGGACTGGAAACACCATATATTTT

d_call: TRBD1
v_call: TRBV9
clone_size: few
j_call: TRBJ2-2
cdr3_aa: CASSVGQGATGELFF
cdr3_nt: TGTGCCAGCAGCGTCGGACAGGGGGCCACCGGGGAGCTGTTTTTT

d_call: NA
v_call: TRBV7-8
clone_size: few
j_call: TRBJ1-5
cdr3_aa: CASSLDDIQPQHF
cdr3_nt: TGTGCCAGCAGCTTAGACGACATTCAGCCCCAGCATTTT

d_call: NA
v_call: TRBV28
clone_size: NA
j_call: TRBJ2-3
cdr3_aa: CASSFPGTLYTDTQYF
cdr3_nt: TGTGCCAGCAGTTTCCCCGGGACACTGTACACAGATACGCAGTATTTT

d_call: NA
v_call: TRBV27
clone_size: NA
j_call: TRBJ2-2
cdr3_aa: CAKRTVQVGELFF
cdr3_nt: TGTGCCAAACGGACAGTTCAGGTCGGGGAGCTGTTTTTT

d_call: NA
v_call: TRBV12-5
clone_size: NA
j_call: TRBJ2-1
cdr3_aa: CASGLTTGYNEQFF
cdr3_nt: TGTGCTAGTGGTTTGACTACAGGGTACAATGAGCAGTTCTTC

d_call: NA
v_call: TRBV5-1
clone_size: NA
j_call: TRBJ1-6
cdr3_aa: CASSLEGLGNSPLHF
cdr3_nt: TGCGCCAGCAGCTTGGAGGGGCTAGGGAATTCACCCCTCCACTTT

d_call: TRBD1
v_call: TRBV19
clone_size: NA
j_call: TRBJ1-5
cdr3_aa: CASSPSGTGFQPQHF
cdr3_nt: TGTGCCAGTAGTCCATCCGGGACAGGGTTTCAGCCCCAGCATTTT

d_call: NA
v_call: TRBV19
clone_size: few
j_call: TRBJ2-7
cdr3_aa: CASSSYTGNYEQYF
cdr3_nt: TGTGCCAGTAGTTCTTATACAGGTAACTACGAGCAGTACTTC

d_call: NA
v_call: TRBV5-1
clone_size: NA
j_call: TRBJ1-6
cdr3_aa: CASSESSSYNSPLHF
cdr3_nt: TGCGCCAGCAGTGAATCGAGCTCCTATAATTCACCCCTCCACTTT

d_call: NA
v_call: TRBV7-9
clone_size: NA
j_call: TRBJ2-5
cdr3_aa: CTSSLGLSGERETQYF
cdr3_nt: TGTACCAGCAGCTTAGGACTCAGCGGAGAACGGGAGACCCAGTACTTC

d_call: TRBD1
v_call: TRBV20-1
clone_size: NA
j_call: TRBJ2-7
cdr3_aa: CSAGQGDEQYF
cdr3_nt: TGCAGTGCTGGACAGGGGGACGAGCAGTACTTC

d_call: NA
v_call: TRBV6-5
clone_size: few
j_call: TRBJ2-7
cdr3_aa: CASSTLTGSYEQYF
cdr3_nt: TGTGCCAGCAGTACTTTGACAGGCTCCTACGAGCAGTACTTC

d_call: NA
v_call: TRBV5-6
clone_size: NA
j_call: TRBJ2-7
cdr3_aa: CASSLGLGGSYEQYF
cdr3_nt: TGTGCCAGCAGCTTGGGACTTGGGGGCTCCTACGAGCAGTACTTC

d_call: TRBD2
v_call: TRBV10-3
clone_size: NA
j_call: TRBJ2-7
cdr3_aa: CAISDSERGSEQYF
cdr3_nt: TGTGCCATCAGTGACTCAGAGCGGGGGAGTGAGCAGTACTTC

d_call: NA
v_call: TRBV4-1
clone_size: many
j_call: TRBJ1-2
cdr3_aa: CASSREQGANYGYTF
cdr3_nt: TGCGCCAGCAGCCGAGAACAGGGTGCTAACTATGGCTACACCTTC

d_call: NA
v_call: TRBV12-3/TRBV12-4
clone_size: NA
j_call: TRBJ1-4
cdr3_aa: CASSLNLGKLFF
cdr3_nt: TGTGCCAGCAGCTTGAACCTTGGCAAACTGTTTTTT

d_call: TRBD2
v_call: TRBV24-1
clone_size: NA
j_call: TRBJ2-2
cdr3_aa: CATSEPPGGGRTGELFF
cdr3_nt: TGTGCCACCAGTGAACCCCCTGGCGGGGGACGGACCGGGGAGCTGTTTTTT

d_call: TRBD2
v_call: TRBV7-9
clone_size: NA
j_call: TRBJ2-1
cdr3_aa: CASSLAASGGPYNEQFF
cdr3_nt: TGTGCCAGCAGCTTAGCGGCTAGCGGGGGACCCTACAATGAGCAGTTCTTC

d_call: TRBD1
v_call: TRBV5-1
clone_size: NA
j_call: TRBJ1-6
cdr3_aa: CASSLGKRDRGFSPLHF
cdr3_nt: TGCGCCAGCAGCTTGGGGAAAAGGGACAGGGGATTTTCACCCCTCCACTTT

d_call: TRBD1
v_call: TRBV5-4
clone_size: NA
j_call: TRBJ1-2
cdr3_aa: CASSLGTGDGYTF
cdr3_nt: TGTGCCAGCAGCTTAGGGACAGGGGATGGCTACACCTTC

d_call: TRBD1
v_call: TRBV6-5
clone_size: NA
j_call: TRBJ2-1
cdr3_aa: CASIGQGAYNEQFF
cdr3_nt: TGTGCCAGCATAGGGCAGGGGGCCTACAATGAGCAGTTCTTC

d_call: TRBD2
v_call: TRBV7-3
clone_size: NA
j_call: TRBJ2-1
cdr3_aa: CASSSPQPGGRSNEQFF
cdr3_nt: TGTGCCAGCAGCTCACCACAACCGGGAGGGAGGTCTAATGAGCAGTTCTTC

d_call: NA
v_call: TRBV12-3/TRBV12-4
clone_size: once
j_call: TRBJ1-3
cdr3_aa: CASRPAGSDTIYF
cdr3_nt: TGTGCCAGCAGGCCCGCGGGGAGTGACACCATATATTTT

d_call: NA
v_call: TRBV7-2
clone_size: NA
j_call: TRBJ1-5
cdr3_aa: CASSVTGLEDQPQHF
cdr3_nt: TGTGCCAGCAGCGTAACAGGGTTAGAGGATCAGCCCCAGCATTTT

d_call: TRBD2
v_call: TRBV30
clone_size: NA
j_call: TRBJ2-1
cdr3_aa: CACLPTSGRFNEQFF
cdr3_nt: TGTGCCTGCCTCCCAACTAGCGGGAGATTCAATGAGCAGTTCTTC

d_call: NA
v_call: TRBV5-4
clone_size: NA
j_call: TRBJ1-2
cdr3_aa: CASSLAKAKGGYTF
cdr3_nt: TGTGCCAGCAGCTTGGCCAAAGCGAAAGGTGGCTACACCTTC

d_call: NA
v_call: TRBV5-1
clone_size: NA
j_call: TRBJ1-4
cdr3_aa: CASSLGRATNEKLFF
cdr3_nt: TGCGCCAGCAGCTTGGGACGGGCAACTAATGAAAAACTGTTTTTT

d_call: TRBD1
v_call: TRBV5-1
clone_size: NA
j_call: TRBJ2-3
cdr3_aa: CASSLGFGDSSTDTQYF
cdr3_nt: TGCGCCAGCAGCTTGGGCTTCGGGGACAGTAGCACAGATACGCAGTATTTT

d_call: NA
v_call: TRBV7-2
clone_size: NA
j_call: TRBJ1-5
cdr3_aa: CASSFYWDTNSNQPQHF
cdr3_nt: TGTGCCAGCAGCTTCTATTGGGACACCAATAGCAATCAGCCCCAGCATTTT

d_call: NA
v_call: TRBV18
clone_size: NA
j_call: TRBJ2-2
cdr3_aa: CASSPGVNTGELFF
cdr3_nt: TGTGCCAGCTCACCGGGAGTTAACACCGGGGAGCTGTTTTTT

d_call: NA
v_call: TRBV7-2
clone_size: few
j_call: TRBJ1-5
cdr3_aa: CASSQQGFGASNQPQHF
cdr3_nt: TGTGCCAGCAGCCAACAGGGATTCGGAGCGAGCAATCAGCCCCAGCATTTT

d_call: TRBD1
v_call: TRBV11-3
clone_size: NA
j_call: TRBJ2-7
cdr3_aa: CASSRRQGNREQYF
cdr3_nt: TGTGCCAGCAGCCGACGACAGGGTAATCGCGAGCAGTACTTC

d_call: TRBD2
v_call: TRBV19
clone_size: NA
j_call: TRBJ2-1
cdr3_aa: CASSIVEAGGRDEQFF
cdr3_nt: TGTGCCAGTAGTATAGTTGAAGCGGGGGGGCGCGATGAGCAGTTCTTC

d_call: TRBD1
v_call: TRBV25-1
clone_size: NA
j_call: TRBJ2-1
cdr3_aa: CASSEWSGQAYNEQFF
cdr3_nt: TGTGCCAGCAGTGAATGGTCGGGACAGGCGTACAATGAGCAGTTCTTC

d_call: TRBD1
v_call: TRBV30
clone_size: NA
j_call: TRBJ1-5
cdr3_aa: CAWSRTGTVGNQPQHF
cdr3_nt: TGTGCCTGGAGTCGGACAGGGACCGTGGGCAATCAGCCCCAGCATTTT